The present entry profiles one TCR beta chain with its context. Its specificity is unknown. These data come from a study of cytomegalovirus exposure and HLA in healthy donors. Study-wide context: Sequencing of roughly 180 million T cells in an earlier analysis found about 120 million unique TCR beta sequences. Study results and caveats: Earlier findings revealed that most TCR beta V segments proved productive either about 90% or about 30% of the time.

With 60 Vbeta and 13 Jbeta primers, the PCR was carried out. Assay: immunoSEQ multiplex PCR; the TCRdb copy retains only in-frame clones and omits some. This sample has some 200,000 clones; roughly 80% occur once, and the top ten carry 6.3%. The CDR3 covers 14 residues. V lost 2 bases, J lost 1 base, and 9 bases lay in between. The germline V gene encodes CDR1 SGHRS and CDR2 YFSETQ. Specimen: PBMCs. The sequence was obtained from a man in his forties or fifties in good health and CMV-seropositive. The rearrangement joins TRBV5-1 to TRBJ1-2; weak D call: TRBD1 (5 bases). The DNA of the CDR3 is TGCGCCAGCAGCTTCACGACAGATAACTATGGCTACACCTTC. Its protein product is CASSFTTDNYGYTF.